This TCR beta chain stems from a study of cytomegalovirus exposure and HLA in healthy donors. This CDR3 region has 17 residues. Concerning this clone itself: Its antigen remains unidentified.

The study's findings and limits: Cytomegalovirus status, reportedly, was diagnosed with high specificity and sensitivity by the classifier.

A multiplex PCR was run with 60 Vbeta primers and 13 Jbeta primers. Produced via immunoSEQ multiplex PCR; TCRdb's table is partial and in-frame only. The table lists around 140,000 clones, around 82% of them singletons, with around 3.2% in the top ten. This sequence was found in a female donor in good health and CMV-seronegative. The chain recombines TRBV21-1 with TRBJ2-7; the table assigns TRBD1, which was not confirmed against the DNA. TRBV21-1 is a pseudogene locus. The sequenced sample was PBMCs. The DNA for the CDR3 is TGTGCCAGCAGCGTACGAACAGGAGGACAGAAAGTTAACGAGCAGTACTTC. Amino acid sequence: CASSVRTGGQKVNEQYF.